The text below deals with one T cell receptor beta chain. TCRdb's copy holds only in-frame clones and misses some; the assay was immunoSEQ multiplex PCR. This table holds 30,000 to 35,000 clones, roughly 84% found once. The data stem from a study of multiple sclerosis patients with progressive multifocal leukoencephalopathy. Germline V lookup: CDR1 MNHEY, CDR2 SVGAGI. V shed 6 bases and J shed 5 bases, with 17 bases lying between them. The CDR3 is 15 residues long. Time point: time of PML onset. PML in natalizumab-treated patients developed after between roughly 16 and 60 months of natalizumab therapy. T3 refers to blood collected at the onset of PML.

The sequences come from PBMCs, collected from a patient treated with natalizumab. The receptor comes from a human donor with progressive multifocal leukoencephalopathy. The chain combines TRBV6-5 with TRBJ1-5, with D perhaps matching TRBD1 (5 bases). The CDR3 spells CASSYNSLGDQPQHF. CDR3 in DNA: TGTGCCAGCAGCTACAATTCTTTAGGGGATCAGCCCCAGCATTTT.